These 30 T cell receptor beta chains came from one sample sequenced in a study of beta chain features in type 1 diabetes. The sequenced template was cDNA made from the entire isolated RNA. Libraries were prepared by immunoSEQ multiplex PCR; TCRdb keeps only in-frame clonotypes and omits some of them. The table records about 180,000 clones, 10% to 15% of them present only once. The sequencing input was central memory CD4+ T cells from blood. The receptor set was obtained from a woman aged 18-29 years in good health.

This clone has only a few counts. The chain has TRBV7-2 and TRBJ2-7; 13 positions match TRBD2. This CDR3 spans 14 amino acids. V trimming: 4 bases; J trimming: 6 bases; junction bases outside the gene matches: 3. Germline assignment: CDR1 SGHTA and CDR2 FQGNSA. The CDR3 DNA sequence: TGTGCCAGCAGCTCCAGGACTAGCGGGAGCGAGCAGTACTTC. It translates to CASSSRTSGSEQYF.

This clone was counted between two and nine times. This rearrangement joins TRBV10-3 to TRBJ2-7; 7 nucleotides align to TRBD1. The CDR3 spans 12 residues. Trimming cost V 10 bases and J 4 bases; bases outside gene matches: 7. Germline V gene sequence: CDR1 ENHRY, CDR2 SYGVKD. This chain's CDR3 is CATSDRPYEQYF. CDR3 sequence (DNA): TGTGCCACCTCGGACAGGCCGTACGAGCAGTACTTC.

The genes are TRBV19 and TRBJ2-1; tentative D call: TRBD1 (6 bases). The CDR3 length is 14 residues. CDR1 and CDR2 (germline): LNHDA, SQIVND (reference sequence). V was pared by 1 base and J by 7 bases, with 11 bases between. The CDR3 DNA reads as TGTGCCAGTAGTATAGGGAGCAGGGGAAATGAGCAGTTCTTC. Its protein is CASSIGSRGNEQFF.

This clone has a handful of counts. The V call is TRBV11-3, the J call TRBJ2-7, with no clear D. The CDR3 consists of 13 residues. Germline V CDR1 and CDR2: SGHNT, YENEEA. The germline V and J ends were trimmed by 4 bases and 2 bases, with 9 bases remaining between them. The CDR3 region is CASSYGPAYEQYF. In DNA form, the CDR3 reads TGTGCCAGCAGCTATGGGCCGGCCTACGAGCAGTACTTC.

This clone was counted once. Here the CDR3 DNA reads TGTGCCAGCAGTTTATCCGGGACTAGCGGGCAAGAGACCCAGTACTTC. This encodes CASSLSGTSGQETQYF. The rearrangement links TRBV27 to TRBJ2-5; 12 bases map to TRBD2. Trimming cost V 0 bases and J 2 bases; bases outside gene matches: 1. The length of the CDR3 is 16 residues. The germline CDR1 and CDR2 sequences are MNHEY and SMNVEV (reference sequence).

This clone showed up just a few times. This chain uses TRBV30 with TRBJ2-6; 8 bases match TRBD1. CDR1 GTSNPN and CDR2 SVGIG come from the germline V gene (reference sequence). The CDR3 contains 15 residues. V gave up 7 bases and J gave up 4 bases; unmatched junction bases: 9. The CDR3 is CAFPGQGGGANVLTF. CDR3 DNA sequence: TGTGCCTTCCCTGGACAGGGCGGAGGGGCCAACGTCCTGACTTTC.

This clone came up a few times. The V and J genes are TRBV4-1 and TRBJ2-2; 8 bases line up with TRBD2. The CDR3 runs 16 residues. Trimming took 4 bases from V and 2 from J; bases not matched to a gene: 6. In germline, CDR1 is MGHRA, CDR2 YSYEKL. CDR3 protein: CASSRRGLVNTGELFF. CDR3 DNA: TGCGCCAGCAGCCGGAGGGGACTAGTAAACACCGGGGAGCTGTTTTTT.

Only a few counts were recorded for this clone. The rearrangement links TRBV27 to TRBJ2-2; possible D gene TRBD2, 6 bases. V shed 6 bases and J shed 2 bases, with 13 bases lying between them. This CDR3 is 15 amino acids long. The germline V gene encodes CDR1 MNHEY and CDR2 SMNVEV (reference sequence). This CDR3 is CASRKPGGNTGELFF. The CDR3 coding sequence is TGTGCCAGCAGAAAGCCCGGGGGAAACACCGGGGAGCTGTTTTTT.

The table lists this clone with a few counts. V and J are TRBV27 and TRBJ2-1; 11 nucleotides match TRBD2. The junction had 21 bases not matched to a gene; V was cut back by 5 bases and J by 6 bases. This CDR3 region has 20 residues. Germline CDR1 MNHEY, CDR2 SMNVEV (reference sequence). The CDR3 sequence: CASSPLAGGPSGLRANEQFF. CDR3 DNA sequence: TGTGCCAGCAGTCCCTTAGCGGGAGGGCCCTCGGGACTTAGGGCCAATGAGCAGTTCTTC.

J is TRBJ1-5 and V is TRBV6-1; 8 nucleotides align to TRBD1. Germline V gene sequence: CDR1 MNHNS, CDR2 SASEGT. CDR3 length: 14 amino acids. After removal of 6 bases from V and 2 bases from J, the junction contained 3 bases not matched to a gene. The CDR3: CASSSGQGNQPQHF. CDR3 nucleotides: TGTGCCAGCAGCTCGGGACAGGGCAATCAGCCCCAGCATTTT.

This clone was seen a few times. The chain combines TRBV20-1 with TRBJ2-3, with D possibly being TRBD2 (5 bases). This CDR3 is 11 amino acids long. Germline CDR1 is DFQATT and CDR2 is SNEGSKA (reference sequence). The V end was cut by 4 bases, the J end by 15 bases, with 17 bases between. The CDR3 DNA sequence: TGCAGTGCTAAGGAGGCCAAAGCCAGATATTTT. It is translated as CSAKEAKARYF.

This clone was counted a single time. The gene calls are TRBV18 and TRBJ1-4; TRBD1 matches at 9 bases. V was pared by 8 bases and J by 8 bases, with 15 bases of the junction left unmatched. CDR3 length equals 16 residues. CDR1 and CDR2 from the germline V gene are KGHSH and LQKENI. CDR3 DNA sequence: TGTGCCAGCCGCCCAAGTGAACAGGGGGCTCAGGAAAAACTGTTTTTT. Protein: CASRPSEQGAQEKLFF.

This chain connects TRBV11-2 to TRBJ2-1; 8 positions match TRBD2. J lost 9 bases, V lost 1 base, and 11 bases had no gene match. This CDR3 is built from 16 residues. Germline V gene sequence: CDR1 SGHAT, CDR2 FQNNGV. The CDR3 bases are TGTGCCAGCAGCTTAGGTGTGGCGGGAGGTTTTAGTGAGCAGTTCTTC. It is translated as CASSLGVAGGFSEQFF.

The chain is built from TRBV7-8 and TRBJ2-7; 8 positions agree with TRBD1. Germline CDR1 and CDR2: SGHVS and FQNEAQ. The CDR3 runs to 16 residues. V shed 0 bases, J shed 5 bases, and the junction held 9 bases outside the gene matches. DNA for the CDR3: TGTGCCAGCAGCTTAGCGTCGAACAGGGGGTGGGACGAGCAGTACTTC. This gives the protein CASSLASNRGWDEQYF. Full variable domain (rest looked up from reference TRBV7-8 and TRBJ2-7): GAGVSQSPRYKVAKRGQDVALRCDPISGHVSLFWYQQALGQGPEFLTYFQNEAQLDKSGLPSDRFFAERPEGSVSTLKIQRTQQEDSAVYLCASSLASNRGWDEQYFGPGTRLTVT.

This clone has just a few counts. This sequence joins TRBV30 and TRBJ1-3; TRBD1 matches 7 bases. The V gene end was trimmed by 3 bases and the J gene end by 6 bases; junction bases not matched to a gene: 8. Germline V gene sequence: CDR1 GTSNPN, CDR2 SVGIG (reference sequence). The CDR3 runs to 14 residues. Here the CDR3 DNA reads TGTGCCTGGAGATGGACAGGCTATAAAAACACCATATATTTT. Amino acids: CAWRWTGYKNTIYF.

This clone appeared a few times. The CDR3 nucleotides read TGTGCCAGCTCACCCGCGGAGGGCCTGCCCCAGCATTTT. The encoded protein is CASSPAEGLPQHF. The rearrangement uses TRBV18 and TRBJ1-5; D gene ambiguous. The CDR3 loop spans 13 amino acids. The V end lost 3 bases, the J end lost 9 bases, and 12 bases lay between the germline ends. CDR1 is KGHSH and CDR2 is LQKENI in the germline V gene.

This chain joins TRBV6-6 and TRBJ1-2, with D perhaps matching TRBD1 (6 bases). Germline V CDR1 and CDR2: MNHNY, SVGAGI (reference sequence). Trimming cost V 8 bases and J 2 bases, with 15 bases left between them. The CDR3 consists of 14 residues. The CDR3 here is CASYRDTVNYGYTF. In DNA form, the CDR3 reads TGTGCCAGCTACCGGGACACTGTAAACTATGGCTACACCTTC.

The sample holds a few counts of this clone. Other DNA sequences of this sample code for an identical CDR3. The J gene is TRBJ2-2, the V gene TRBV4-2, with D possibly being TRBD1 (6 bases). CDR3 length: 13 amino acids. V lost 4 bases and J 5 bases, leaving 8 bases between the germline ends. In germline, CDR1 is LGHNA, CDR2 YNFKEQ. The CDR3 loop is CASSLDRTGELFF. CDR3 DNA sequence: TGTGCCAGCAGCCTTGACAGGACCGGGGAGCTGTTTTTT.

The CDR3 sequence is CASSGSRGTGGEDEQFF. Written as DNA, the CDR3 is TGTGCCAGCAGCGGGTCCAGGGGAACAGGGGGCGAAGATGAGCAGTTCTTC. The gene calls are TRBV5-4 and TRBJ2-1; 9 bases are shared with TRBD1. CDR1 SGHNT and CDR2 YYREEE come from the germline V gene (reference sequence). V shed 4 bases and J 8 bases; nucleotides not matched to a gene: 16. The CDR3 totals 17 residues.

The table lists this clone with a few counts. The rearrangement links TRBV20-1 to TRBJ2-7; the D gene is possibly TRBD1 (6 bases). The CDR3 sequence is 11 residues long. Germline assignment: CDR1 DFQATT and CDR2 SNEGSKA (reference sequence). Trimming removed 8 bases at V and 3 bases at J, with 11 bases between. DNA of the CDR3: TGCAGTTACCAGGGGAGCTACGAGCAGTACTTC. Translation: CSYQGSYEQYF.

The gene calls are TRBV29-1 and TRBJ1-3; weak D call: TRBD1 (6 bases). Trimming cost V 3 bases and J 0 bases, with 9 bases left between them. Per the germline V gene, CDR1 is SQVTM and CDR2 is ANQGSEA. The CDR3 contains 14 residues. The CDR3 DNA reads as TGCAGCGTTGATCGGGGGGCCTCTGGAAACACCATATATTTT. It specifies CSVDRGASGNTIYF.

The genes are TRBV19 and TRBJ2-7; the D gene is possibly TRBD1 (7 bases). Per germline, CDR1 LNHDA and CDR2 SQIVND (reference sequence). The CDR3 loop spans 16 amino acids. Trimming left V 4 bases short and J 3 bases short, with 19 bases between. This chain's CDR3 is CASSTGQAGRFYEQYF. The DNA of the CDR3 is TGTGCCAGTAGTACCGGACAGGCGGGACGTTTCTACGAGCAGTACTTC.

This clone was seen more than once but under ten times. The rearrangement joins TRBV19 to TRBJ1-1; D not certain. The ends were cut back, 3 bases at V and 2 bases at J, with 16 bases in the middle. The CDR3 is made up of 16 amino acids. Germline loops: CDR1 LNHDA, CDR2 SQIVND (reference sequence). Written as DNA, the CDR3 is TGTGCCAGTAGTATGGCCAGCGAGGGCAAAAACACTGAAGCTTTCTTT. Translating gives CASSMASEGKNTEAFF. Using reference TRBV19 and TRBJ1-1 for the parts outside the CDR3, the full variable domain is DGGITQSPKYLFRKEGQNVTLSCEQNLNHDAMYWYRQDPGQGLRLIYYSQIVNDFQKGDIAEGYSVSREKKESFPLTVTSAQKNPTAFYLCASSMASEGKNTEAFFGQGTRLTVV.

J is TRBJ2-5 and V is TRBV5-1; 11 bases align to TRBD1. V trimming: 2 bases; J trimming: 5 bases; junction bases outside the gene matches: 8. CDR1 is SGHRS, CDR2 YFSETQ, per germline. The CDR3 totals 16 residues. CDR3: CASSFGQGAGQETQYF. CDR3 sequence (DNA): TGCGCCAGCAGCTTTGGACAGGGGGCTGGTCAGGAGACCCAGTACTTC.

The gene calls are TRBV28 and TRBJ2-4, with a weak D call TRBD1 (5 bases). The CDR3 runs to 17 residues. V was pared by 6 bases and J by 2 bases, with 20 bases between. Germline V CDR1 and CDR2: MDHEN, SYDVKM. DNA of the CDR3: TGTGCCAGCAGCCGACAGTTCGTTCGGGTTACCAAAAACATTCAGTACTTC. Amino acids: CASSRQFVRVTKNIQYF. Complete variable domain (other parts from reference TRBV28 and TRBJ2-4): DVKVTQSSRYLVKRTGEKVFLECVQDMDHENMFWYRQDPGLGLRLIYFSYDVKMKEKGDIPEGYSVSREKKERFSLILESASTNQTSMYLCASSRQFVRVTKNIQYFGAGTRLSVL.

As concerns this clone: At the DNA level, this CDR3 is encoded by other sequences in the same sample as well. The V call is TRBV30, the J call TRBJ2-7; D is ambiguous. The CDR3 contains 11 residues. Germline values: CDR1 GTSNPN, CDR2 SVGIG (reference sequence). V lost 3 bases and J 3 bases, leaving 6 bases between the germline ends. CDR3 DNA: TGTGCCTGGAGAACATTCTACGAGCAGTACTTC. It translates to CAWRTFYEQYF.

This clone has more than one count but fewer than ten. The chain joins TRBV7-9 to TRBJ2-3; D ambiguous. Germline V gene lookup returns CDR1 SEHNR and CDR2 FQNEAQ (reference sequence). The V end lost 5 bases, the J end lost 4 bases, and 13 bases lay between the germline ends. The CDR3 is made up of 14 amino acids. CDR3 residues: CASSPPSGSDTQYF. CDR3 DNA sequence: TGTGCCAGCAGCCCGCCTAGTGGATCAGATACGCAGTATTTT.

This clone occurred a few times. The rearrangement joins TRBV29-1 to TRBJ2-7; 12 bases line up with TRBD1. V trimming: 5 bases; J trimming: 7 bases; junction bases outside the gene matches: 15. The CDR3 runs 16 residues. The germline V gene has CDR1 SQVTM and CDR2 ANQGSEA. CDR3 bases: TGCAGCGTTCAAAGATTTTCAGGGACAGGGGGCACTGAGCAGTACTTC. It translates to CSVQRFSGTGGTEQYF.

This clone was recorded a few times. The chain is built from TRBV5-1 and TRBJ1-3, with D unresolved. Germline assignment: CDR1 SGHRS and CDR2 YFSETQ. The V end lost 4 bases, the J end lost 0 bases, and 8 bases lay between the germline ends. This CDR3 is 14 amino acids long. CDR3 amino acids: CASSVGSSGNTIYF. The CDR3 DNA reads TGCGCCAGCAGCGTAGGGAGCTCTGGAAACACCATATATTTT.

This clone was seen a few times. The V and J genes are TRBV5-1 and TRBJ2-1, with 8 bases lining up with TRBD1. This CDR3 is built from 15 residues. CDR1 SGHRS and CDR2 YFSETQ come from the germline V gene. V was pared by 4 bases and J by 8 bases, with 11 bases of the junction left unmatched. CDR3 sequence (DNA): TGCGCCAGCAGCCGCGGACAGGGAAATATCGATGAGCAGTTCTTC. Translation gives CASSRGQGNIDEQFF.